Only a few counts were recorded for the clone carrying this T cell receptor beta chain. The antigen is unknown. The data were obtained in a study of long-term antiretroviral therapy in people with HIV. Study results and limitations: Repertoire composition at all time points was dominated by clones that had expanded before ART.

One or more pre-ART and two or more post-ART PBMC samples were available from each donor. The libraries were made with immunoSEQ v3.0 at survey level. Assay used: immunoSEQ multiplex PCR; TCRdb lists only in-frame clones, some missing. The sample records approximately 47,000 clones, about 88% being singletons. The sample here was unsorted PBMCs, taken 0.8 years after starting antiretroviral therapy. The TCR originated in a woman in her late teens or twenties with HIV.

CDR3 amino acids: CASSPEYRANTGELFF. Written as DNA, the CDR3 is TGTGCCAGCAGTCCAGAATACAGGGCTAACACCGGGGAGCTGTTTTTT. The rearrangement links TRBV27 to TRBJ2-2; a possible D gene is TRBD1 (6 bases). With 5 bases removed from V and 2 bases from J, the gap between germline ends came to 15 bases. The CDR3 runs 16 residues. Per the germline V gene, CDR1 is MNHEY and CDR2 is SMNVEV (reference sequence).